A selection of T cell receptor beta chains follows, all from one sample in a study of T cells after yellow fever vaccination. TCRdb redid the calling of the 5' RACE reads with MiXCR, one entry per CDR3 protein. Among some 500,000 distinct CDR3 sequences listed, roughly 12% were seen once. Sequenced here: PBMCs, sampled on the day of the yellow fever booster vaccination. These receptors all come from a young man who received the YFV17D yellow fever vaccine. Each CDR3 is given with its conserved first and last residue. D genes are given only for firm matches. Expanded clones are given a class, and other clones once, few, many or no size at all.

cdr3_aa: CSARRQGATNEKLFF; cdr3_nt: TGCAGTGCTAGGCGGCAGGGGGCAACTAATGAAAAACTGTTTTTT; d_call: TRBD1; v_call: TRBV20-1; j_call: TRBJ1-4; clone_size: -
cdr3_aa: CASSSADWASGTGELFF; cdr3_nt: TGTGCCAGCAGTTCAGCTGACTGGGCAAGCGGTACCGGGGAGCTGTTTTTT; d_call: -; v_call: TRBV28; j_call: TRBJ2-2; clone_size: -
cdr3_aa: CASSSRSELAKNIQYF; cdr3_nt: TGTGCCAGCAGCTCCCGGTCGGAGCTAGCCAAAAACATTCAGTACTTC; d_call: -; v_call: TRBV5-6; j_call: TRBJ2-4; clone_size: few
cdr3_aa: CSVEGRLF; cdr3_nt: TGCAGCGTTGAGGGACGCCTTTTC; d_call: -; v_call: TRBV29-1; j_call: TRBJ2-1; clone_size: few
cdr3_aa: CASSLEVEMIQYF; cdr3_nt: TGCGCCAGCAGCTTGGAGGTAGAAATGATTCAGTACTTC; d_call: -; v_call: TRBV5-1; j_call: TRBJ2-4; clone_size: -
cdr3_aa: CAIQGVNTGELFF; cdr3_nt: TGTGCCATCCAGGGAGTAAACACCGGGGAGCTGTTTTTT; d_call: -; v_call: TRBV6-1; j_call: TRBJ2-2; clone_size: -
cdr3_aa: CASSQTGGPDTQYF; cdr3_nt: TGTGCCAGCAGCCAAACGGGAGGGCCTGATACGCAGTATTTT; d_call: TRBD2; v_call: TRBV14; j_call: TRBJ2-3; clone_size: few
cdr3_aa: CATRRADLLYEQYF; cdr3_nt: TGTGCCACTCGACGGGCGGACTTACTTTACGAGCAGTACTTC; d_call: -; v_call: TRBV28; j_call: TRBJ2-7; clone_size: -
cdr3_aa: CASRWVRPGELFF; cdr3_nt: TGTGCCAGCCGCTGGGTCAGGCCCGGGGAGCTGTTTTTT; d_call: -; v_call: TRBV7-2; j_call: TRBJ2-2; clone_size: -
cdr3_aa: CASSDPQGKREAFF; cdr3_nt: TGTGCCAGCAGCGATCCTCAGGGGAAACGGGAAGCTTTCTTT; d_call: -; v_call: TRBV7-2; j_call: TRBJ1-1; clone_size: few
cdr3_aa: CASSYYQGSNSPLHF; cdr3_nt: TGTGCCAGCAGTTACTATCAGGGTTCGAATTCACCCCTCCACTTT; d_call: -; v_call: TRBV12-3/TRBV12-4; j_call: TRBJ1-6; clone_size: few
cdr3_aa: CASSPPPGQGYNEQFF; cdr3_nt: TGTGCCAGCAGCCCACCGCCGGGACAGGGTTACAATGAGCAGTTCTTC; d_call: TRBD1; v_call: TRBV5-6; j_call: TRBJ2-1; clone_size: few
cdr3_aa: CASSLGGDSRNTGELFF; cdr3_nt: TGTGCCAGCAGCTTAGGGGGGGACAGCCGGAACACCGGGGAGCTGTTTTTT; d_call: TRBD1; v_call: TRBV13; j_call: TRBJ2-2; clone_size: -
cdr3_aa: CASSPGDRFLETQYF; cdr3_nt: TGTGCCAGCAGCCCCGGGGACAGGTTTTTAGAGACCCAGTACTTC; d_call: TRBD1; v_call: TRBV7-8; j_call: TRBJ2-5; clone_size: -
cdr3_aa: CASSQRDRGRTEAFF; cdr3_nt: TGTGCCAGCAGCCAACGGGACAGGGGTAGAACTGAAGCTTTCTTT; d_call: TRBD1; v_call: TRBV3-1; j_call: TRBJ1-1; clone_size: -
cdr3_aa: CASSLPEGRFYNEQFF; cdr3_nt: TGTGCCAGCAGCCTCCCCGAGGGGAGATTCTACAATGAGCAGTTCTTC; d_call: -; v_call: TRBV7-2; j_call: TRBJ2-1; clone_size: -